One sample yielded the 4 T cell receptor beta chains listed below, sequenced in a study of blood T cell repertoires in COVID-19. The method was immunoSEQ multiplex PCR; TCRdb's version includes in-frame clones alone and lacks a portion of them. The table includes about 110,000 clones, approximately 90% detected once. The sequenced sample was peripheral blood. All receptors come from a woman aged 45-65 years with acute or convalescent COVID-19.

The V call is TRBV10-3, the J call TRBJ2-2; 7 bases map to TRBD1. Germline trimming cut 4 bases from V and 5 bases from J; bases unmatched to any gene: 10. The CDR3 contains 16 residues. Germline CDR1 ENHRY, CDR2 SYGVKD. This chain's CDR3 is CAISGQKTGTTGELFF. The CDR3 DNA reads TGTGCCATCAGTGGCCAAAAGACAGGGACGACCGGGGAGCTGTTTTTT.

CDR3 in amino acids: CASSLDATPYNEQFF. CDR3 coding DNA: TGTGCCAGCAGCTTAGATGCTACTCCTTACAATGAGCAGTTCTTC. The chain joins TRBV11-2 to TRBJ2-1; D gene unclear. Trimming pared 0 bases from V and 4 bases from J, leaving 10 bases between. Germline lookup yields CDR1 SGHAT and CDR2 FQNNGV. The length of the CDR3 is 15 residues.

This chain links TRBV19 with TRBJ1-4, with a possible D match to TRBD1 (5 bases). Trimming took 3 bases from V and 3 from J, leaving 8 bases between them. Germline V gene sequence: CDR1 LNHDA, CDR2 SQIVND (reference sequence). The CDR3 is made up of 14 amino acids. DNA for the CDR3: TGTGCCAGTAGTATGACAGTATCTAATGAAAAACTGTTTTTT. Protein: CASSMTVSNEKLFF. Variable domain in full (rest from reference TRBV19 and TRBJ1-4): DGGITQSPKYLFRKEGQNVTLSCEQNLNHDAMYWYRQDPGQGLRLIYYSQIVNDFQKGDIAEGYSVSREKKESFPLTVTSAQKNPTAFYLCASSMTVSNEKLFFGSGTQLSVL.

V is TRBV7-7 and J is TRBJ2-5; 12 bases are a match to TRBD2. Germline V lookup: CDR1 SSHAT, CDR2 FNYEAQ (reference sequence). The CDR3 has 15 amino acids. Trimming took 5 bases from V and 4 from J; bases not matched to a gene: 5. The CDR3 sequence: CASSPLAGGPETQYF. CDR3 bases: TGTGCCAGCAGCCCCCTAGCGGGAGGGCCAGAGACCCAGTACTTC.